What follows are 32 T cell receptor beta chains derived from one specimen sequenced in a study of cytomegalovirus exposure and HLA in healthy donors. Amplification used 60 Vbeta primers and 13 Jbeta primers. Method: immunoSEQ multiplex PCR; TCRdb's copy keeps in-frame clones and lacks some. The data contain approximately 110,000 clones, more than 65% of them singletons. The sequenced sample consisted of PBMCs. The receptors were gathered from a woman aged 55 to 70 in good health and CMV-seropositive.

This clone was seen only a few times. The V and J genes are TRBV7-2 and TRBJ2-2, with D perhaps matching TRBD2 (6 bases). CDR1 and CDR2 (germline): SGHTA, FQGNSA. The CDR3 has 14 amino acids. V was trimmed by 2 bases and J by 4 bases, leaving 8 bases between them. The CDR3 reads CASSLLLATGELFF. The CDR3 DNA follows: TGTGCCAGCAGCTTACTACTAGCCACCGGGGAGCTGTTTTTT.

This chain connects TRBV6-5 to TRBJ1-1; the D is unclear. The CDR3 covers 12 residues. Trimming shortened V by 0 bases and J by 5 bases, and 4 bases separated the two germline ends. The germline CDR1 and CDR2 sequences are MNHEY and SVGAGI. DNA for the CDR3: TGTGCCAGCAGTTACTCGAGGACTGAAGCTTTCTTT. This encodes CASSYSRTEAFF.

This clone appeared a single time. The V and J genes are TRBV15 and TRBJ2-5, with D perhaps TRBD1 (6 bases). V shed 3 bases and J shed 4 bases, with 15 bases lying between them. The CDR3 extends over 15 amino acids. From germline, CDR1 is LNHNV and CDR2 YYDKDF (reference sequence). Written as DNA, the CDR3 is TGTGCCACCAGCAGGGCTGTACAGGGCGTAGAGACCCAGTACTTC. Residues: CATSRAVQGVETQYF.

CDR3 bases: TGTGCCAGCAGTGACCGGGACTTAAGAAGTGTGCTAAATCAGCCCCAGCATTTT. Amino acids: CASSDRDLRSVLNQPQHF. This rearrangement joins TRBV28 to TRBJ1-5; tentative D call: TRBD1 (5 bases). CDR1 is MDHEN, CDR2 SYDVKM, per germline. Trimming left V 5 bases short and J 4 bases short, with 24 bases between. CDR3 length equals 18 residues.

The chain is built from TRBV6-4 and TRBJ2-5, with TRBD2 identical over 9 bases. The germline V gene encodes CDR1 MRHNA and CDR2 SNTAGT. V was pared by 2 bases and J by 4 bases, with 5 bases of the junction left unmatched. The CDR3 covers 15 residues. The CDR3 reads CASSDGSGGPETQYF. As DNA, the CDR3 is TGTGCCAGCAGTGACGGTAGCGGGGGCCCAGAGACCCAGTACTTC.

The rearrangement joins TRBV7-8 to TRBJ2-4, with D perhaps matching TRBD2 (7 bases). Germline CDR1 is SGHVS and CDR2 is FQNEAQ. Trimming took 1 base from V and 7 from J, leaving 20 bases between them. This CDR3 region has 17 residues. CDR3 in amino acids: CASSLVTGRLASNIQYF. The DNA for the CDR3 is TGTGCCAGCAGCTTAGTTACAGGGAGACTAGCCTCGAACATTCAGTACTTC.

J is TRBJ1-2 and V is TRBV19; the match to TRBD1 covers 9 bases. The junction had 10 bases not matched to a gene; V was cut back by 3 bases and J by 8 bases. The CDR3 covers 15 residues. Looked up from germline, CDR1 is LNHDA and CDR2 is SQIVND (reference sequence). DNA of the CDR3: TGTGCCAGTAGTATGTTTGGGGACAGGGTTGGAGGCTACACCTTC. This gives the protein CASSMFGDRVGGYTF.

The sample holds one count of this clone. The V call is TRBV18, the J call TRBJ1-1; D might be TRBD1 (6 bases). Trimming removed 2 bases at V and 0 bases at J, with 10 bases between. Germline V CDR1 and CDR2: KGHSH, LQKENI. The CDR3 contains 15 residues. This chain's CDR3 is CASSPGGRMNTEAFF. The CDR3 DNA follows: TGTGCCAGCTCACCAGGGGGCCGTATGAACACTGAAGCTTTCTTT.

The rearrangement joins TRBV7-8 to TRBJ2-7, with TRBD2 matching over 12 bases. Germline assignment: CDR1 SGHVS and CDR2 FQNEAQ. V was clipped by 6 bases and J by 5 bases; unmatched bases: 14. The CDR3 has 17 amino acids. CDR3 nucleotides: TGTGCCAGCAGTTCCGGGACTAGCGGGTTCATCAAGGACGAGCAGTACTTC. It translates to CASSSGTSGFIKDEQYF.

The rearrangement uses TRBV5-6 and TRBJ2-7, with D maybe TRBD1 (5 bases). Germline CDR1 and CDR2: SGHDT and YYEEEE. This CDR3 comprises 14 residues. The V gene lost 2 bases and the J gene lost 3 bases, with 12 bases spanning the gap. CDR3 sequence: CASSLGPQVYEQYF. The CDR3 DNA reads TGTGCCAGCAGCTTAGGTCCACAGGTCTACGAGCAGTACTTC.

V and J are TRBV5-5 and TRBJ1-1; a possible D gene is TRBD1 (5 bases). V was clipped by 0 bases and J by 1 base, with 7 bases between them. The CDR3 loop spans 14 amino acids. Germline V gives CDR1 SGHKS, CDR2 YYEKEE (reference sequence). CDR3 sequence: CASSLGQTNTEAFF. The DNA of the CDR3 is TGTGCCAGCAGCTTGGGACAGACGAACACTGAAGCTTTCTTT.

This sequence joins TRBV4-2 and TRBJ2-7; weak D call: TRBD2 (6 bases). The CDR3 loop spans 16 amino acids. From germline, CDR1 is LGHNA and CDR2 YNFKEQ. V dropped 2 bases and J dropped 9 bases, with 23 bases sitting between them. The CDR3 region is CASSQLDFTGVGPQYF. CDR3 sequence (DNA): TGTGCCAGCAGCCAACTAGACTTTACGGGAGTGGGACCGCAGTACTTC.

V and J are TRBV6-5 and TRBJ2-5, with 8 bases lining up with TRBD2. Per germline, CDR1 MNHEY and CDR2 SVGAGI. The V gene end was trimmed by 6 bases and the J gene end by 5 bases; junction bases not matched to a gene: 11. CDR3 length: 15 residues. As DNA, the CDR3 is TGTGCCAGCAGGCCCGGTCGGGGGGGAGGGGAGACCCAGTACTTC. Residues: CASRPGRGGGETQYF.

The J gene is TRBJ1-6, the V gene TRBV30, with D hard to call. V lost 0 bases to trimming and J lost 13 bases, with 16 bases between them. Germline V gene sequence: CDR1 GTSNPN, CDR2 SVGIG (reference sequence). This CDR3 spans 14 amino acids. The CDR3 reads CAWSVIGLSGPLHF. The CDR3 DNA reads TGTGCCTGGAGTGTGATCGGCCTTAGCGGGCCCCTCCACTTT.

J is TRBJ2-5 and V is TRBV4-2, with a tentative D call TRBD2 (6 bases). The J call is doubtful: the DNA matches TRBJ2-7 better. Germline values: CDR1 LGHNA, CDR2 YNFKEQ. This CDR3 contains 15 residues. CDR3 sequence: CASSQVIGTSYEQYF. The CDR3 coding sequence is TGTGCCAGCAGCCAAGTCATAGGGACTTCCTACGAGCAGTACTTC.

This clone was picked up a small number of times. CDR3 sequence reads: CAWGAQGSTEAFF. CDR3 in DNA: TGTGCCTGGGGAGCACAGGGGTCCACTGAAGCTTTCTTT. The V and J genes are TRBV30 and TRBJ1-1, with 7 nucleotides matching TRBD1. CDR3 length equals 13 residues. Germline V gene data show CDR1 as GTSNPN and CDR2 as SVGIG (reference sequence). V shed 5 bases and J 4 bases; nucleotides not matched to a gene: 7.

In its sample, this clone was seen a few times. The V and J genes are TRBV2 and TRBJ1-5; D is possibly TRBD1 (6 bases). From germline, CDR1 is SNHLY and CDR2 FYNNEI. V was cut by 4 bases and J by 3 bases, with 7 bases left in between. CDR3 size: 13 residues. CDR3 loop: CASSGDINQPQHF. The CDR3 DNA is TGTGCCAGCAGTGGGGACATCAATCAGCCCCAGCATTTT.

CDR3 protein: CSVSQGSTYEQYF. For the CDR3, the DNA is TGCAGCGTCTCACAGGGATCTACCTACGAGCAGTACTTC. The rearrangement joins TRBV29-1 to TRBJ2-7; possibly TRBD1 for D (6 bases). V lost 6 bases to trimming and J lost 2 bases, with 14 bases between them. This CDR3 region has 13 residues. Per germline, CDR1 SQVTM and CDR2 ANQGSEA.

This chain connects TRBV9 to TRBJ2-5, with TRBD2 identical over 7 bases. Germline-derived CDR1 and CDR2 are SGDLS and YYNGEE. V lost 3 bases, J lost 0 bases, and 11 bases stayed unmatched. The CDR3 extends over 17 amino acids. CDR3 residues: CASSAEKRGKYQETQYF. In nucleotides, the CDR3 is TGTGCCAGCAGCGCCGAGAAGCGGGGCAAGTACCAAGAGACCCAGTACTTC.

The rearrangement joins TRBV7-2 to TRBJ1-3, with D possibly being TRBD1 (5 bases). This CDR3 contains 14 residues. CDR1 and CDR2 from the germline V gene are SGHTA and FQGNSA. V was cut by 5 bases and J by 2 bases, with 10 bases left in between. CDR3 coding DNA: TGTGCCAGCAGCCAGACAGCTCCTGGAAACACCATATATTTT. Its protein is CASSQTAPGNTIYF.

The V call is TRBV7-8, the J call TRBJ2-1; D gene unclear. The germline V gene encodes CDR1 SGHVS and CDR2 FQNEAQ. This CDR3 region has 15 residues. V lost 5 bases and J lost 6, with 17 bases in between. The CDR3 DNA reads TGTGCCAGCAGCCCTTCGTCGTCTAGGAGCAATGAGCAGTTCTTC. It yields the protein CASSPSSSRSNEQFF.

The chain carries TRBV5-1 and TRBJ2-3; D perhaps matches TRBD2 (6 bases). From germline, CDR1 is SGHRS and CDR2 YFSETQ. This CDR3 has 17 amino acids. The V gene lost 0 bases and the J gene lost 1 base, with 15 bases spanning the gap. CDR3 region: CASSLEGGTPGTDTQYF. The CDR3, as DNA: TGCGCCAGCAGCTTGGAGGGCGGGACCCCCGGCACAGATACGCAGTATTTT. Full variable domain (rest looked up from reference TRBV5-1 and TRBJ2-3): KAGVTQTPRYLIKTRGQQVTLSCSPISGHRSVSWYQQTPGQGLQFLFEYFSETQRNKGNFPGRFSGRQFSNSRSEMNVSTLELGDSALYLCASSLEGGTPGTDTQYFGPGTRLTVL.

This clone has more than one count but fewer than ten. J is TRBJ1-2 and V is TRBV14, with D unclear. This CDR3 comprises 14 residues. CDR1 is SGHDN and CDR2 is FVKESK in the germline V gene. Trimming shortened V by 5 bases and J by 2 bases, and 12 bases separated the two germline ends. The CDR3 nucleotides are TGTGCCAGCAGCGCCCTACCCAGGAACTATGGCTACACCTTC. This encodes CASSALPRNYGYTF.

The chain uses TRBV7-2 and TRBJ2-7; TRBD2 agrees at 8 bases. Trimming cost V 2 bases and J 4 bases; bases outside gene matches: 16. CDR3 length: 18 amino acids. CDR1 and CDR2 from the germline V gene are SGHTA and FQGNSA. This CDR3 reads CASSLRRGGGSKGYEQYF. The CDR3 coding sequence is TGTGCCAGCAGCTTAAGGCGAGGCGGGGGGTCAAAGGGATACGAGCAGTACTTC.

V and J are TRBV9 and TRBJ2-1, with 7 nucleotides matching TRBD2. The germline gives CDR1 SGDLS, CDR2 YYNGEE. The CDR3 is made up of 15 amino acids. Trimming removed 2 bases from V and 3 bases from J; junction bases left unmatched: 5. The CDR3 reads CASSVRDYHYNEQFF. The CDR3 region has the DNA TGTGCCAGCAGCGTTCGGGACTACCACTACAATGAGCAGTTCTTC.

In this sample, this clone turned up a few times. This sequence joins TRBV4-3 and TRBJ2-1, with TRBD1 as a possible D gene (6 bases). V was shortened by 1 base and J by 9 bases, with 7 bases between the two germline ends. CDR3 length equals 12 residues. Germline CDR1 LGHNA, CDR2 YSLEER. In DNA form, the CDR3 reads TGCGCCAGCAGCCAAGGGGGGCTTGAGCAGTTCTTC. Protein product: CASSQGGLEQFF.

The gene calls are TRBV7-2 and TRBJ1-2; maybe TRBD1 (6 bases). Trimming removed 5 bases from V and 6 bases from J, with 13 bases in between. The V gene's germline CDR1 is SGHTA and CDR2 FQGNSA. The CDR3 is made up of 13 amino acids. Here the CDR3 reads CASSPGQYDGYTF. The DNA for the CDR3 is TGTGCCAGCAGCCCTGGACAGTACGATGGCTACACCTTC. The full variable domain, with the rest looked up from reference TRBV7-2 and TRBJ1-2, is GAGVSQSPSNKVTEKGKDVELRCDPISGHTALYWYRQSLGQGLEFLIYFQGNSAPDKSGLPSDRFSAERTGGSVSTLTIQRTQQEDSAVYLCASSPGQYDGYTFGSGTRLTVV.

The genes are TRBV2 and TRBJ2-2, with D possibly being TRBD2 (5 bases). V was shortened by 6 bases and J by 2 bases, with 10 bases between the two germline ends. Germline V gene data show CDR1 as SNHLY and CDR2 as FYNNEI. CDR3 size: 14 residues. The CDR3 sequence is CASRRRTNTGELFF. For the CDR3, the DNA is TGTGCCAGCAGGCGCAGGACTAACACCGGGGAGCTGTTTTTT.

The chain employs TRBV2 and TRBJ2-1; 11 positions match TRBD2. V dropped 7 bases and J dropped 7; count of bases not matched to a gene: 9. The CDR3 length is 15 residues. Germline V lookup: CDR1 SNHLY, CDR2 FYNNEI. The CDR3 spells CASIWGSGGVNEQFF. Here the CDR3 DNA reads TGTGCCAGCATTTGGGGTAGCGGGGGGGTAAATGAGCAGTTCTTC.

The chain is built from TRBV5-4 and TRBJ2-1; the match to TRBD2 covers 9 bases. This CDR3 contains 15 residues. Germline lookup yields CDR1 SGHNT and CDR2 YYREEE (reference sequence). V dropped 2 bases and J dropped 5; count of bases not matched to a gene: 5. For the CDR3, the DNA is TGTGCCAGCAGCTTTAGCGGGAGAAGGGACAATGAGCAGTTCTTC. Its translation: CASSFSGRRDNEQFF.

This rearrangement joins TRBV6-5 to TRBJ1-2; TRBD1 might be the D (5 bases). Trimming shortened V by 6 bases and J by 0 bases, and 11 bases separated the two germline ends. CDR1 is MNHEY, CDR2 SVGAGI, per germline. The CDR3 consists of 14 residues. CDR3 sequence reads: CASRRDPANYGYTF. The CDR3 DNA sequence: TGTGCCAGCAGGCGGGACCCAGCTAACTATGGCTACACCTTC.

The rearrangement links TRBV7-9 to TRBJ1-1, with TRBD1 matching over 8 bases. The CDR3 extends over 14 amino acids. Trimming took 6 bases from V and 0 from J; bases not matched to a gene: 3. Germline V CDR1 and CDR2: SEHNR, FQNEAQ (reference sequence). The CDR3 sequence: CASRATGVNTEAFF. The CDR3 coding sequence is TGTGCCAGCAGAGCGACAGGGGTGAACACTGAAGCTTTCTTT.